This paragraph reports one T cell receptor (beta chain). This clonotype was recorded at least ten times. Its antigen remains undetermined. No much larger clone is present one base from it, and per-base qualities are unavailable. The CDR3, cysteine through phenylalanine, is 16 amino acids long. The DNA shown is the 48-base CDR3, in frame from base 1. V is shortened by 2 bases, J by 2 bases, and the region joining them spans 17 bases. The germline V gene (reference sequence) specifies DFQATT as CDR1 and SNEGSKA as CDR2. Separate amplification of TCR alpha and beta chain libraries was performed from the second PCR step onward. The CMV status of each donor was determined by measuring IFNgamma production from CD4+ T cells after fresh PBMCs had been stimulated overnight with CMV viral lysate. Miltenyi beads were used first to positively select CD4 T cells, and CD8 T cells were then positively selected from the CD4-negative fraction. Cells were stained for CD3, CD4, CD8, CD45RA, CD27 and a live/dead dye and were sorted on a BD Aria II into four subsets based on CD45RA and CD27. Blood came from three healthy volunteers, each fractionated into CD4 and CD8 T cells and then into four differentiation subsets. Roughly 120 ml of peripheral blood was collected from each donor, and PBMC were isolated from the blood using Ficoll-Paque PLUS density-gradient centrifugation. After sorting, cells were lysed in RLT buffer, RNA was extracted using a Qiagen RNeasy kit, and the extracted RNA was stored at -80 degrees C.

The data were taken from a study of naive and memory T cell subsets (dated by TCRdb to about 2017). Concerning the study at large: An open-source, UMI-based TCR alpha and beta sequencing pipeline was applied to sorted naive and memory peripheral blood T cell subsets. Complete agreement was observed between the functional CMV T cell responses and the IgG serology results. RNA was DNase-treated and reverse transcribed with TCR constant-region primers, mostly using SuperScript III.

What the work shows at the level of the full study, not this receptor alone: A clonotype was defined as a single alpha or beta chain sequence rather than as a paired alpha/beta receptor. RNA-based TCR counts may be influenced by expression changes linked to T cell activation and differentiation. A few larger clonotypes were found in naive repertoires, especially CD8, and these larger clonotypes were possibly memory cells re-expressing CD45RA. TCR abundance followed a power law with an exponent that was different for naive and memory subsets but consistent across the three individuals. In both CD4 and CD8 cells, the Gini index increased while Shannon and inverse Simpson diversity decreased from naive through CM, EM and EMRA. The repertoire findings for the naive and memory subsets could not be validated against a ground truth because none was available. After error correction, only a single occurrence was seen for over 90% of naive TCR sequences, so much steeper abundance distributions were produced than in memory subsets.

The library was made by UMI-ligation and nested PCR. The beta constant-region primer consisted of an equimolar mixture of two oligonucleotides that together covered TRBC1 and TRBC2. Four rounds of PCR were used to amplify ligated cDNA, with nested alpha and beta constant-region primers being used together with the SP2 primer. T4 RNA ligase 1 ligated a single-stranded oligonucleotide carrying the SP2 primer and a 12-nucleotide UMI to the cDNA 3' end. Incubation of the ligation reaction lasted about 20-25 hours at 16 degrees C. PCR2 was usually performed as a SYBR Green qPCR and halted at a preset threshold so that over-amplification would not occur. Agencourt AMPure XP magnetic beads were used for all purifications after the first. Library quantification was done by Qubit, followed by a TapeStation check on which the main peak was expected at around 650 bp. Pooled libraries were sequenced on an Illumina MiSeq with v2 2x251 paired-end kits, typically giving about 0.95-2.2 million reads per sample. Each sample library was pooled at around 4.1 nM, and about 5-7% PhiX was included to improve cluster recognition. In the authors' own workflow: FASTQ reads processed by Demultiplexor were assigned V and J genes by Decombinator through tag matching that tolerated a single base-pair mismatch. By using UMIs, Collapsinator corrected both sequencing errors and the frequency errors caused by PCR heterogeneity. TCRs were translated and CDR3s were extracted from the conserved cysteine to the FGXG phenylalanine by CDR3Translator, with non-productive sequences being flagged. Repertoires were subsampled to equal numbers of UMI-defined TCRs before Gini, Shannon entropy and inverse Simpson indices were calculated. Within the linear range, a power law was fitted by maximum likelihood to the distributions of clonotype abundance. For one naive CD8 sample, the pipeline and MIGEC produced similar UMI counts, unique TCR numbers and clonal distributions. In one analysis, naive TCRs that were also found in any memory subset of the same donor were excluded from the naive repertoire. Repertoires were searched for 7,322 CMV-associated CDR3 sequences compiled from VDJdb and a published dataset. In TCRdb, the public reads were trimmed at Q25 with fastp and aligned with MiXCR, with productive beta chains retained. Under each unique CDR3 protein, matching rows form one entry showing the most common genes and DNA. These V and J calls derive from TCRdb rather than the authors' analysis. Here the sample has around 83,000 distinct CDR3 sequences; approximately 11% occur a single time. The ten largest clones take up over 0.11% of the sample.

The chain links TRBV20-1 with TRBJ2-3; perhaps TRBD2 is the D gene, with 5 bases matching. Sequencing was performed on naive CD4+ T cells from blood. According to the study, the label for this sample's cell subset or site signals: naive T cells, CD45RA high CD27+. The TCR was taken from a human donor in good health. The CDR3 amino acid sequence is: CSARRARGLLTDTQYF. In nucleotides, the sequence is TGCAGTGCTAGACGTGCTAGAGGGTTGCTCACAGATACGCAGTATTTT.